Listed below are T cell receptor beta chains from one sample, sequenced in a study of cytomegalovirus exposure and HLA in healthy donors. Only in-frame clones appear in the TCRdb table, and some are missing; sequencing was by immunoSEQ multiplex PCR. This table holds under 250,000 clones, 65% to 90% found once. Input material: PBMCs. The source is a woman aged 45-65 years in good health and CMV-seronegative. CDR3s include the opening cysteine and the closing phenylalanine or tryptophan. A D gene is named only where the DNA matches it firmly. Where a row states a size, it is once, few, many or the class of an expanded clone; other rows omit it.

V gene	J gene	clone size	D gene	CDR3 protein	CDR3 DNA
TRBV5-1	TRBJ2-3	.	TRBD2	CASSSGGGGSTDTQYF	TGCGCCAGCAGCTCTGGAGGCGGGGGTAGCACAGATACGCAGTATTTT
TRBV7-2	TRBJ2-3	.	TRBD1	CASSLGQGADTQYF	TGTGCCAGCAGCCTCGGACAGGGCGCAGATACGCAGTATTTT
TRBV5-1	TRBJ2-5	few	.	CASKAPQETQYF	TGCGCCAGCAAAGCCCCGCAAGAGACCCAGTACTTC
TRBV28	TRBJ2-2	few	.	CASKFSGSNTGELFF	TGTGCCAGCAAATTCAGCGGTTCGAACACCGGGGAGCTGTTTTTT
TRBV9	TRBJ2-7	.	TRBD2	CASSILAGGSYEQYF	TGTGCCAGCAGCATCTTAGCGGGAGGCTCCTACGAGCAGTACTTC
TRBV6-6	TRBJ1-5	.	TRBD1	CASSYSTGGNQPQHF	TGTGCCAGCAGTTACTCGACAGGGGGGAATCAGCCCCAGCATTTT
TRBV7-9	TRBJ1-1	.	.	CAAAAPGALNTEAFF	TGTGCCGCGGCCGCCCCAGGGGCCTTGAACACTGAAGCTTTCTTT
TRBV4-3	TRBJ2-1	.	.	CASSQELRNEQFF	TGCGCCAGCAGCCAAGAACTACGCAATGAGCAGTTCTTC
TRBV6-5	TRBJ1-3	.	.	CATRYEGSGNTIYF	TGTGCCACCCGGTATGAGGGCTCTGGAAACACCATATATTTT
TRBV4-2	TRBJ1-5	.	TRBD1	CASSQETGSNQPQHF	TGTGCCAGCAGCCAAGAGACAGGGAGCAATCAGCCCCAGCATTTT
TRBV6-6	TRBJ2-1	once	TRBD1	CASSYSRQGVDNEQFF	TGTGCCAGCAGTTACTCGAGGCAGGGGGTGGACAATGAGCAGTTCTTC
TRBV10-2	TRBJ1-2	.	TRBD1	CASSKTGAAIAF	TGCGCCAGCAGCAAAACAGGGGCGGCAATCGCCTTC
TRBV6-6	TRBJ1-1	.	.	CASSETANTEAFF	TGTGCCAGCAGTGAGACAGCGAACACTGAAGCTTTCTTT
TRBV6-5	TRBJ2-1	.	TRBD2	CASSYSTSGTNEQFF	TGTGCCAGCAGTTACTCTACTAGCGGGACCAATGAGCAGTTCTTC
TRBV28	TRBJ1-2	.	TRBD1	CASRDSGGARAYGYTF	TGTGCCAGCAGAGATTCAGGGGGCGCAAGGGCATATGGCTACACCTTC
TRBV30	TRBJ2-2	.	TRBD1	CASQGANTGELFF	TGTGCCTCACAGGGGGCGAACACCGGGGAGCTGTTTTTT
TRBV7-9	TRBJ2-7	.	.	CASSLTGGESYEQYF	TGTGCCAGCAGCTTAACAGGGGGGGAATCCTACGAGCAGTACTTC
TRBV7-2	TRBJ1-1	.	.	CASSHSRNTEAFF	TGTGCCAGCAGCCACTCACGGAACACTGAAGCTTTCTTT
TRBV6-5	TRBJ1-4	.	TRBD1	CASRPGQSNEKLFF	TGTGCCAGCAGACCGGGACAGTCTAATGAAAAACTGTTTTTT
TRBV29-1	TRBJ1-3	once	TRBD1	CSAQGGTAGNTIYF	TGCAGCGCCCAAGGGGGGACAGCAGGAAACACCATATATTTT
TRBV7-9	TRBJ2-3	.	TRBD1	CASSSRDRPTDTQYF	TGTGCCAGCAGCTCCCGGGACAGGCCCACAGATACGCAGTATTTT
TRBV2	TRBJ2-7	.	.	CASSEALDSSYEQYF	TGTGCCAGCAGTGAAGCGCTGGACAGCTCCTACGAGCAGTACTTC
TRBV29-1	TRBJ2-4	.	.	CSVDLGGAKNIQYF	TGCAGCGTTGATTTAGGAGGTGCCAAAAACATTCAGTACTTC
TRBV7-2	TRBJ2-2	.	TRBD2	CASSRTSGIVVTGELFF	TGTGCCAGCAGCCGGACTAGCGGGATAGTAGTCACCGGGGAGCTGTTTTTT
TRBV2	TRBJ1-6	.	.	CASSTENNSPLHF	TGTGCCAGCTCGACAGAGAATAATTCACCCCTCCACTTT
TRBV11-2	TRBJ2-1	.	TRBD2	CASNQLEAGSYNEQFF	TGTGCCAGCAACCAACTCGAAGCGGGAAGCTACAATGAGCAGTTCTTC
TRBV7-3	TRBJ2-1	.	.	CASSSPRGTDNEQFF	TGTGCCAGCAGCTCACCCCGGGGAACCGACAATGAGCAGTTCTTC
TRBV20-1	TRBJ2-3	few	.	CSAPPGPSQYF	TGCAGTGCTCCTCCGGGTCCCTCGCAGTATTTT
TRBV5-1	TRBJ2-1	.	TRBD1	CASRRTGKINEQFF	TGCGCCAGCAGAAGGACAGGGAAGATCAATGAGCAGTTCTTC
TRBV9	TRBJ2-7	.	TRBD2	CASSVRTGGYHEQYF	TGTGCCAGCAGCGTTAGGACGGGAGGGTACCACGAGCAGTACTTC
TRBV7-7	TRBJ2-7	.	TRBD2	CASSPGLAGVYEQYF	TGTGCCAGCAGCCCGGGACTAGCGGGAGTCTACGAGCAGTACTTC
TRBV5-1	TRBJ2-7	.	.	CASSLVGSSYEQYF	TGCGCCAGCAGCTTGGTGGGCAGCTCCTACGAGCAGTACTTC
TRBV6-5	TRBJ1-5	.	.	CASRGRGNQPQHF	TGTGCCAGCAGGGGCAGGGGCAATCAGCCCCAGCATTTT
TRBV6-1	TRBJ1-1	.	.	CASSEALFRGQLNTEAFF	TGTGCCAGCAGTGAAGCGCTATTCAGGGGCCAATTGAACACTGAAGCTTTCTTT
TRBV28	TRBJ2-2	.	.	CASSLSGTPTNTGELFF	TGTGCCAGCAGTTTATCCGGGACACCCACGAACACCGGGGAGCTGTTTTTT
TRBV18	TRBJ2-5	.	TRBD1	CASSPGQAETQYF	TGTGCCAGCTCACCTGGACAGGCGGAGACCCAGTACTTC
TRBV6-6	TRBJ1-1	.	.	CASSYRGWGTEAFF	TGTGCCAGCAGTTACAGGGGCTGGGGCACTGAAGCTTTCTTT
TRBV4-3	TRBJ2-6	.	TRBD1	CASSQAGGSGANVLTF	TGCGCCAGCAGCCAAGCAGGGGGCTCTGGGGCCAACGTCCTGACTTTC
TRBV6-6	TRBJ2-5	once	.	CASSYLIQGRGETQYF	TGTGCCAGCAGTTACTTAATTCAGGGTAGGGGGGAGACCCAGTACTTC
TRBV28	TRBJ2-1	.	TRBD2	CASSLGGSPNEQFF	TGTGCCAGCAGTTTGGGCGGGAGTCCTAATGAGCAGTTCTTC
TRBV6-6	TRBJ1-5	.	.	CASSYGDRRPQHF	TGTGCCAGCAGTTACGGCGACAGGCGGCCCCAGCATTTT
TRBV11-2	TRBJ2-7	.	.	CASSLGLAVTYEQYF	TGTGCCAGCAGCTTAGGGTTAGCGGTTACCTACGAGCAGTACTTC
TRBV6-5	TRBJ2-5	.	.	CASSGSGETQYF	TGTGCCAGCTCGGGTTCGGGAGAGACCCAGTACTTC
TRBV30	TRBJ1-4	.	.	CAWNAWGGSATNEKLFF	TGTGCCTGGAATGCTTGGGGGGGGTCTGCAACTAATGAAAAACTGTTTTTT
TRBV5-4	TRBJ2-5	.	.	CASSGRMAGWETQYF	TGTGCCAGCAGCGGCCGGATGGCAGGATGGGAGACCCAGTACTTC
TRBV29-1	TRBJ2-2	.	TRBD1	CSVEGQGERTGELFF	TGCAGCGTTGAAGGACAGGGTGAAAGGACCGGGGAGCTGTTTTTT